These 25 T cell receptor beta chains came from one sample sequenced in a study of shared clonotypes between healthy human individuals. Using immunoSEQ multiplex PCR, the repertoire was profiled, and TCRdb retains in-frame clones only, with some absent. The sample holds about 2.4 million clones; around nine tenths are singletons and the top ten take around 0.14%. Sequenced material: naive CD4+ T cells sorted from blood. As for subset: CD45RA+ positively selected. The source of these receptors is a man aged 18 to 35 in good health.

This clone has a single count. The chain is built from TRBV19 and TRBJ2-2; D ambiguous. In germline, CDR1 is LNHDA, CDR2 SQIVND (reference sequence). The CDR3 totals 16 residues. V was shortened by 5 bases and J by 0 bases, with 13 bases between the two germline ends. CDR3 sequence: CASSPLSLANTGELFF. CDR3 bases: TGTGCCAGTAGTCCCCTATCCCTGGCGAACACCGGGGAGCTGTTTTTT. Looking up the rest from reference TRBV19 and TRBJ2-2 gives the full variable domain: DGGITQSPKYLFRKEGQNVTLSCEQNLNHDAMYWYRQDPGQGLRLIYYSQIVNDFQKGDIAEGYSVSREKKESFPLTVTSAQKNPTAFYLCASSPLSLANTGELFFGEGSRLTVL.

The chain links TRBV19 to TRBJ1-1; D remains ambiguous. Deletions cut 7 bases from V and 5 bases from J, with 17 bases between. Per germline, CDR1 LNHDA and CDR2 SQIVND (reference sequence). The CDR3 extends over 14 amino acids. Here the CDR3 reads CASTLGQLETEAFF. In DNA form, the CDR3 reads TGTGCCAGTACCCTTGGGCAGCTGGAGACTGAAGCTTTCTTT.

This chain joins TRBV9 and TRBJ2-7; D unclear. In germline, CDR1 is SGDLS, CDR2 YYNGEE. V was trimmed by 4 bases and J by 1 base, leaving 9 bases between them. The CDR3 totals 13 residues. This CDR3 reads CASSQTPSYEQYF. CDR3 DNA: TGTGCCAGCAGCCAAACTCCTTCCTACGAGCAGTACTTC.

The chain carries TRBV6-6 and TRBJ1-4, with a tentative D call TRBD1 (6 bases). CDR1 and CDR2 (germline): MNHNY, SVGAGI (reference sequence). V was cut by 4 bases and J by 5 bases, with 14 bases left in between. The CDR3 extends over 15 amino acids. Here the CDR3 reads CASSSRGGRNEKLFF. The CDR3 nucleotides are TGTGCCAGCAGTTCCCGAGGGGGTAGGAATGAAAAACTGTTTTTT.

Of note for this clone: The identical CDR3 is also encoded by other nucleotide sequences in the sample. The rearrangement links TRBV9 to TRBJ2-3; 13 bases are shared with TRBD2. After removal of 2 bases from V and 3 bases from J, the junction contained 3 bases not matched to a gene. Germline CDR1 reads SGDLS; CDR2 reads YYNGEE. The CDR3 consists of 16 residues. The CDR3 region is CASSVGTSGTTDTQYF. CDR3 DNA sequence: TGTGCCAGCAGCGTCGGGACTAGCGGGACGACAGATACGCAGTATTTT.

The CDR3: CAISDLETYEQYF. Written as DNA, the CDR3 is TGTGCCATCAGTGACCTGGAGACCTACGAGCAGTACTTC. This chain uses TRBV10-3 with TRBJ2-7; D unclear. Trimming took off 3 bases at V and 2 bases at J, with 8 bases between the two ends. The CDR3 extends over 13 amino acids. CDR1 is ENHRY and CDR2 is SYGVKD in the germline V gene.

J is TRBJ1-6 and V is TRBV25-1; no clear D. Germline CDR1 and CDR2: MGHDK and SYGVNS. Trimming removed 3 bases from V and 5 bases from J, with 14 bases in between. There are 16 residues in the CDR3. CDR3 in amino acids: CASSETLQKHNSPLHF. In DNA, the CDR3 is TGTGCCAGCAGTGAGACTCTGCAGAAACATAATTCACCCCTCCACTTT.

This clone came up a few times. This chain links TRBV11-2 with TRBJ2-7; TRBD2 aligns across 7 bases. V trimming: 1 base; J trimming: 2 bases; junction bases outside the gene matches: 2. The CDR3 covers 14 residues. Germline CDR1 SGHAT, CDR2 FQNNGV. The CDR3 loop is CASSLASGPYEQYF. The CDR3 DNA is TGTGCCAGCAGCTTAGCTAGCGGCCCCTACGAGCAGTACTTC.

The rearrangement uses TRBV6-1 and TRBJ1-1; D ambiguous. V lost 1 base, J lost 4 bases, and 4 bases lay in between. The germline gives CDR1 MNHNS, CDR2 SASEGT. The CDR3 is 12 residues long. This chain's CDR3 is CASSEVCTEAFF. In DNA, the CDR3 is TGTGCCAGCAGTGAAGTTTGCACTGAAGCTTTCTTT.

The gene calls are TRBV5-5 and TRBJ1-1, with 7 bases aligning to TRBD1. In germline, CDR1 is SGHKS, CDR2 YYEKEE (reference sequence). V shed 0 bases and J 8 bases; nucleotides not matched to a gene: 7. This CDR3 is 14 amino acids long. CDR3 DNA sequence: TGTGCCAGCAGCTTGGAGGGGTACAGGGGCGAAGCTTTCTTT. Translated, it gives CASSLEGYRGEAFF.

V and J are TRBV11-2 and TRBJ2-6; D possibly corresponds to TRBD1 (5 bases). V gave up 2 bases and J gave up 2 bases, with 7 bases separating them. The germline gives CDR1 SGHAT, CDR2 FQNNGV. This CDR3 comprises 15 residues. CDR3 protein: CASSLLGAGANVLTF. The DNA of the CDR3 is TGTGCCAGCAGCTTATTAGGGGCTGGGGCCAACGTCCTGACTTTC. Together with reference TRBV11-2 and TRBJ2-6, the CDR3 gives the full variable domain: EAGVAQSPRYKIIEKRQSVAFWCNPISGHATLYWYQQILGQGPKLLIQFQNNGVVDDSQLPKDRFSAERLKGVDSTLKIQPAKLEDSAVYLCASSLLGAGANVLTFGAGSRLTVL.

The chain uses TRBV9 and TRBJ1-6; possibly TRBD1 for D (5 bases). Germline CDR1 and CDR2: SGDLS and YYNGEE. The germline V and J ends were trimmed by 4 bases and 5 bases, with 13 bases remaining between them. This CDR3 is 15 amino acids long. The CDR3 is CASSPPGVNNSPLHF. CDR3 nucleotides: TGTGCCAGCAGCCCCCCGGGGGTCAATAATTCACCCCTCCACTTT.

The rearrangement joins TRBV10-1 to TRBJ1-1, with TRBD1 identical over 9 bases. Germline trimming cut 6 bases from V and 1 base from J; bases unmatched to any gene: 3. Germline assignment: CDR1 WNHNN and CDR2 SYGVQD (reference sequence). There are 14 residues in the CDR3. The CDR3 DNA reads TGCGCCAGCAGGGGGGACAGGGAGAACACTGAAGCTTTCTTT. Its protein product is CASRGDRENTEAFF.

The chain employs TRBV29-1 and TRBJ2-3, with a weak D call TRBD1 (5 bases). Germline CDR1 is SQVTM and CDR2 is ANQGSEA. V was cut by 8 bases and J by 3 bases, with 15 bases left in between. The CDR3 has 13 amino acids. The CDR3 reads CSFLRQGTDTQYF. The CDR3 nucleotides read TGCAGCTTCTTGCGGCAGGGTACAGATACGCAGTATTTT.

The V call is TRBV30, the J call TRBJ1-1, with 7 bases aligning to TRBD1. V dropped 2 bases and J dropped 5; count of bases not matched to a gene: 11. The CDR3 extends over 15 amino acids. The germline gives CDR1 GTSNPN, CDR2 SVGIG (reference sequence). This CDR3 reads CAWSLPLTGKTEAFF. The CDR3 nucleotides read TGTGCCTGGAGTCTTCCACTGACAGGGAAAACTGAAGCTTTCTTT.

CDR3 bases: TGTGCCAGCAGCCGGGGACAGGGAAATGGAAACACCATATATTTT. It translates to CASSRGQGNGNTIYF. The chain employs TRBV7-2 and TRBJ1-3; 9 bases fit TRBD1. CDR1 is SGHTA, CDR2 FQGNSA, per germline. The CDR3 sequence is 15 residues long. J lost 3 bases, V lost 5 bases, and 5 bases had no gene match.

The chain carries TRBV10-3 and TRBJ2-1; 7 nucleotides match TRBD2. CDR3 size: 16 residues. The junction had 10 bases not matched to a gene; V was cut back by 6 bases and J by 2 bases. The germline gives CDR1 ENHRY, CDR2 SYGVKD. CDR3 nucleotides: TGTGCCATCAGGTACACTAGCGCGGGCCCCTACAATGAGCAGTTCTTC. Its protein is CAIRYTSAGPYNEQFF.

Concerning this clone: In the same sample, other DNA sequences code for this CDR3. The CDR3 region has the DNA TGTGCCAGCTCACCGATGGAAAGCTCTGGAAACACCATATATTTT. Its translation is CASSPMESSGNTIYF. The chain is built from TRBV18 and TRBJ1-3; D gene ambiguous. Germline V gene data show CDR1 as KGHSH and CDR2 as LQKENI. V gave up 3 bases and J gave up 0 bases, with 9 bases separating them. CDR3 length: 15 amino acids. Full variable domain (rest looked up from reference TRBV18 and TRBJ1-3): NAGVMQNPRHLVRRRGQEARLRCSPMKGHSHVYWYRQLPEEGLKFMVYLQKENIIDESGMPKERFSAEFPKEGPSILRIQQVVRGDSAAYFCASSPMESSGNTIYFGEGSWLTVV.

Details on this clone: Other nucleotide sequences in the sample specify the same CDR3. The rearrangement joins TRBV5-1 to TRBJ1-3; D gene uncertain. The V gene's germline CDR1 is SGHRS and CDR2 YFSETQ. This CDR3 is 15 amino acids long. Trimming pared 0 bases from V and 0 bases from J, leaving 7 bases between. The CDR3 coding sequence is TGCGCCAGCAGCTTGGACACGGGCTCTGGAAACACCATATATTTT. It is translated as CASSLDTGSGNTIYF.

This clone showed up just once. V usage is TRBV7-6 and J usage is TRBJ2-5, with 7 bases fitting TRBD1. Germline CDR1 SGHVS, CDR2 FNYEAQ. The CDR3 is 16 residues long. V trimming: 7 bases; J trimming: 2 bases; junction bases outside the gene matches: 13. The CDR3 DNA reads as TGTGCCAGCACCCACTCCGGGACAGACATTCAAGAGACCCAGTACTTC. It encodes CASTHSGTDIQETQYF.

The rearrangement links TRBV27 to TRBJ2-2; 11 nucleotides agree with TRBD1. Trimming at V came to 6 bases and at J to 4 bases, leaving 4 bases not matched to a gene. The CDR3 consists of 15 residues. Germline-derived CDR1 and CDR2 are MNHEY and SMNVEV (reference sequence). The CDR3 DNA sequence: TGTGCCAGCAGGCGGACAGGGGGCAGCACCGGGGAGCTGTTTTTT. Protein product: CASRRTGGSTGELFF.

The chain recombines TRBV7-2 with TRBJ2-3; TRBD2 matches at 7 bases. The CDR3 consists of 19 residues. Germline V lookup: CDR1 SGHTA, CDR2 FQGNSA. J was trimmed by 0 bases and V by 1 base; bases with no gene match: 13. The CDR3 bases are TGTGCCAGCAGCTTAGTCTTATCGTTACTAGCGATTAGCACAGATACGCAGTATTTT. Encoded protein: CASSLVLSLLAISTDTQYF.

The rearrangement joins TRBV6-5 to TRBJ1-2; no reliable D call. The length of the CDR3 is 14 residues. With 7 bases removed from V and 8 bases from J, the gap between germline ends came to 20 bases. In germline, CDR1 is MNHEY, CDR2 SVGAGI. The CDR3 nucleotides are TGTGCCAGCACCCCGTTAGAGGCTTCGGGAGGCTACACCTTC. Translation: CASTPLEASGGYTF.

The gene calls are TRBV18 and TRBJ1-5, with TRBD1 identical over 8 bases. The CDR3 spans 17 residues. The V gene's germline CDR1 is KGHSH and CDR2 LQKENI. With V trimmed by 0 bases and J by 6 bases, 10 bases remained unmatched. DNA of the CDR3: TGTGCCAGCTCACCACCAATGGGGCAGGGGGCGGGTCAGCCCCAGCATTTT. This translates into CASSPPMGQGAGQPQHF.

This sequence joins TRBV18 and TRBJ2-1; D gene unclear. CDR3 length equals 16 residues. The germline V gene has CDR1 KGHSH and CDR2 LQKENI. Trimming pared 3 bases from V and 0 bases from J, leaving 12 bases between. As DNA, the CDR3 is TGTGCCAGCTCACCCTACGCCGTCAGCTCCTACAATGAGCAGTTCTTC. Its translation: CASSPYAVSSYNEQFF. Based on the CDR3 plus reference TRBV18 and TRBJ2-1, the full variable domain is NAGVMQNPRHLVRRRGQEARLRCSPMKGHSHVYWYRQLPEEGLKFMVYLQKENIIDESGMPKERFSAEFPKEGPSILRIQQVVRGDSAAYFCASSPYAVSSYNEQFFGPGTRLTVL.